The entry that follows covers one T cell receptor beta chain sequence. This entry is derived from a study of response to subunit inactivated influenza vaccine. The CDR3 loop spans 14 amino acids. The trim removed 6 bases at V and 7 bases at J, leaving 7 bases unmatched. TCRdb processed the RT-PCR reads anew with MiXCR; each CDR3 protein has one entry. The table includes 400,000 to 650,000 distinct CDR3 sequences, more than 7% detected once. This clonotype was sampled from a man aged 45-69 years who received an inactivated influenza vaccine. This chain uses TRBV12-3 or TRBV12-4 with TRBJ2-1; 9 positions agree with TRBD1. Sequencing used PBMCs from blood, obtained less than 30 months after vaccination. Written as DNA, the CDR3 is TGTGCCAGCAGCCGTGACAGGGGGTGGAATGAGCAGTTCTTC. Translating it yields CASSRDRGWNEQFF.